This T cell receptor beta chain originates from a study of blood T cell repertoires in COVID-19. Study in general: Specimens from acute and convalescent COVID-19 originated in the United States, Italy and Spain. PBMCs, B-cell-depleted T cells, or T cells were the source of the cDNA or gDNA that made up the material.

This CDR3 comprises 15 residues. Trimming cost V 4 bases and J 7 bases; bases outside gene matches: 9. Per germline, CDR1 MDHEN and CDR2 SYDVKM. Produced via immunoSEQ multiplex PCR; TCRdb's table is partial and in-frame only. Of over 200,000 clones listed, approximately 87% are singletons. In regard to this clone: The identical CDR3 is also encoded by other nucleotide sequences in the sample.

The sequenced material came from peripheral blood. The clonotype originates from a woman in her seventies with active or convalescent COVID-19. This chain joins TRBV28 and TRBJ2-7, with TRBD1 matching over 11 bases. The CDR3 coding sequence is TGTGCCAGCAGTTCACCCGGACAGGGGGCTAGGGAGCAGTACTTC. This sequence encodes CASSSPGQGAREQYF.